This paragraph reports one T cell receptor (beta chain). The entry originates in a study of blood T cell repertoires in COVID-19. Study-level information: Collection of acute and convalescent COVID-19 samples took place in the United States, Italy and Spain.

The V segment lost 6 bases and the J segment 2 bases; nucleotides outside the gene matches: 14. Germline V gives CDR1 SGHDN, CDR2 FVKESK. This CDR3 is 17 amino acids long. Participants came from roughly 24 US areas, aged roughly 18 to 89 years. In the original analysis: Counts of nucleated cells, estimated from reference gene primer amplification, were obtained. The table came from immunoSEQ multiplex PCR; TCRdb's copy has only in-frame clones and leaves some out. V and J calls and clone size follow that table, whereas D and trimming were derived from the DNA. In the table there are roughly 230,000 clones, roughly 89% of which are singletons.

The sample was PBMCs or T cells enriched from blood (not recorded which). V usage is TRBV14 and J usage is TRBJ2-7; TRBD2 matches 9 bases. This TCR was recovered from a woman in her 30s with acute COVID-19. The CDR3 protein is CASRPSVVRGGPYEQYF. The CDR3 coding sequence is TGTGCCAGCAGGCCCTCCGTTGTGCGGGGGGGCCCCTACGAGCAGTACTTC.